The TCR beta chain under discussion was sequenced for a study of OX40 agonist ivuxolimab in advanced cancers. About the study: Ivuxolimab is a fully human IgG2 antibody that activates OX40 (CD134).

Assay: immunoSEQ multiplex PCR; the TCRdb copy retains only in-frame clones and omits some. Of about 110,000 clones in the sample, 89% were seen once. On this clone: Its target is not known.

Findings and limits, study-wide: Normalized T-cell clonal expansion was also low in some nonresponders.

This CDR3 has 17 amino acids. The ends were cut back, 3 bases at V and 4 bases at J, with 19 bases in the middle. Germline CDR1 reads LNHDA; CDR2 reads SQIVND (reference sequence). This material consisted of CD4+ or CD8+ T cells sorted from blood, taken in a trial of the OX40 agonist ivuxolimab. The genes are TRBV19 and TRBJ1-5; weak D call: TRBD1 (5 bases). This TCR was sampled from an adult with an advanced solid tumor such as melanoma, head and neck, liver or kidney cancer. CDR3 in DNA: TGTGCCAGTAGTATTTCAGGGAATGAGGTCGGGAATCAGCCCCAGCATTTT. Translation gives CASSISGNEVGNQPQHF.